The present entry profiles one TCR beta chain with its context. As yet, its antigen is unknown. The lymph nodes were axillary draining lymph nodes from breast cancer patients. This entry is derived from a study of breast tumors, draining lymph nodes, adjacent tissues. Findings of the study overall: Findings are consistent with lymph node origin and intratumoral expansion of most tumor T cells. Luminal-like breast cancer showed significantly greater tumor-nontumor repertoire similarity than basal-like breast cancer did. Tumors had less TCR diversity than lymph nodes, more than nontumor tissue.

Germline trimming cut 4 bases from V and 5 bases from J; bases unmatched to any gene: 12. CDR3 length equals 17 residues. The germline CDR1 and CDR2 sequences are MDHEN and SYDVKM. TCRdb processed the multiplex PCR reads anew with MiXCR; each CDR3 protein has one entry. The sample lists about 130,000 distinct CDR3 sequences; 21% were seen once. What was sequenced was axillary lymph node tissue. The clonotype was recovered from a female donor with breast cancer. Some clones in this sample may be carry-over from other donors' samples. The V and J genes are TRBV28 and TRBJ2-1; 9 bases are a match to TRBD2. In DNA, the CDR3 is TGTGCCAGCAGTTCCACCCTTAGCGGGAGTATGGACAATGAGCAGTTCTTC. Translated: CASSSTLSGSMDNEQFF.